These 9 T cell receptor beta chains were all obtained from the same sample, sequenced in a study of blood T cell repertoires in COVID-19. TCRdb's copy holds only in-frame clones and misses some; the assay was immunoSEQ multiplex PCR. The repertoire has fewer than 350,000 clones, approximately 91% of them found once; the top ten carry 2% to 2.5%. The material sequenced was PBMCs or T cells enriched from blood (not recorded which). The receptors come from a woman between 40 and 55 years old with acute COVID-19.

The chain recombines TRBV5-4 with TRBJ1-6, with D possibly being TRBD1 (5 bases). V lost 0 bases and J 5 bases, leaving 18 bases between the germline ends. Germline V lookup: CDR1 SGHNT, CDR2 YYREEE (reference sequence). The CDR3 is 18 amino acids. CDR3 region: CASSLGATAGRHNSPLHF. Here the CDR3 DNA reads TGTGCCAGCAGCTTGGGAGCTACGGCAGGGCGCCATAATTCACCCCTCCACTTT. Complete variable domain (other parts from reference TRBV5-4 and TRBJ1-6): ETGVTQSPTHLIKTRGQQVTLRCSSQSGHNTVSWYQQALGQGPQFIFQYYREEENGRGNFPPRFSGLQFPNYSSELNVNALELDDSALYLCASSLGATAGRHNSPLHFGNGTRLTVT.

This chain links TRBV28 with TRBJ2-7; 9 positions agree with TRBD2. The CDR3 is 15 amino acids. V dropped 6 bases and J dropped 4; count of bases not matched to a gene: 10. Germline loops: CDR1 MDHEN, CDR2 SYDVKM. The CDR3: CASRAGGPIYYEQYF. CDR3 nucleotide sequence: TGTGCCAGCAGGGCGGGGGGGCCGATTTATTACGAGCAGTACTTC.

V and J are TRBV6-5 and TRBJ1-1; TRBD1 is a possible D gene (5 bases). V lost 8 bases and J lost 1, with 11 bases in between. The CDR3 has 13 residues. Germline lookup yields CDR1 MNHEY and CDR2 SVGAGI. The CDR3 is CASVGRGNTEAFF. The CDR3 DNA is TGTGCCAGCGTCGGGAGGGGGAACACTGAAGCTTTCTTT.

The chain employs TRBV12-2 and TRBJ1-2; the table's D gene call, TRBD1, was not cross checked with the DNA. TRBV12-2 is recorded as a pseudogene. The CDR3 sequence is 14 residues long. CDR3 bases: TGTGCAAGTCGCTTGGGGACAACTAACTATGGCTACACCTTC. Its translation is CASRLGTTNYGYTF.

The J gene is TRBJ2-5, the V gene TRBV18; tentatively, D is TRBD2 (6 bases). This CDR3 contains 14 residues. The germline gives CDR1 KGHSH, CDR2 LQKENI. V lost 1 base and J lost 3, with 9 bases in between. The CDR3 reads CASSPLPGEETQYF. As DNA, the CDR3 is TGTGCCAGCTCACCACTGCCGGGGGAAGAGACCCAGTACTTC. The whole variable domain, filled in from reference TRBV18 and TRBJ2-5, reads NAGVMQNPRHLVRRRGQEARLRCSPMKGHSHVYWYRQLPEEGLKFMVYLQKENIIDESGMPKERFSAEFPKEGPSILRIQQVVRGDSAAYFCASSPLPGEETQYFGPGTRLLVL.

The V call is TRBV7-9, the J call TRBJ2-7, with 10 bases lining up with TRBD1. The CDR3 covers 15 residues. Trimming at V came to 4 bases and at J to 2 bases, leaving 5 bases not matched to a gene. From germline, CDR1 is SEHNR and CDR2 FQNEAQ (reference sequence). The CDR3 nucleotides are TGTGCCAGCAGCTCGCAGACAGGGGGCACCTACGAGCAGTACTTC. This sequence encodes CASSSQTGGTYEQYF.

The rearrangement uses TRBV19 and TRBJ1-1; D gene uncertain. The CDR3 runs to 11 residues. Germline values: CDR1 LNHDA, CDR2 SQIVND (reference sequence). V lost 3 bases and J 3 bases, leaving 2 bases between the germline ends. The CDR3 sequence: CASSIYTEAFF. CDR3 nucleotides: TGTGCCAGTAGTATCTACACTGAAGCTTTCTTT. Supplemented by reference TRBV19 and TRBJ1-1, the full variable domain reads DGGITQSPKYLFRKEGQNVTLSCEQNLNHDAMYWYRQDPGQGLRLIYYSQIVNDFQKGDIAEGYSVSREKKESFPLTVTSAQKNPTAFYLCASSIYTEAFFGQGTRLTVV.

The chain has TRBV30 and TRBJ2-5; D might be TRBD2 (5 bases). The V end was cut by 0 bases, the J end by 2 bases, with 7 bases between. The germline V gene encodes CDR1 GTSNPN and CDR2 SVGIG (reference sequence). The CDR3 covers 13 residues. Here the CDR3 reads CAWSVLGQETQYF. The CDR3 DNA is TGTGCCTGGAGTGTACTAGGGCAAGAGACCCAGTACTTC.

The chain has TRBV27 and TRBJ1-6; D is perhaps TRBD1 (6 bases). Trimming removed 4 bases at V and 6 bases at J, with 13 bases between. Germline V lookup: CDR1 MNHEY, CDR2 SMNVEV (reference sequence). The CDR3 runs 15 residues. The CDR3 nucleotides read TGTGCCAGCAGTTGGACAGCTGTTGGTAATTCACCCCTCCACTTT. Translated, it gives CASSWTAVGNSPLHF.